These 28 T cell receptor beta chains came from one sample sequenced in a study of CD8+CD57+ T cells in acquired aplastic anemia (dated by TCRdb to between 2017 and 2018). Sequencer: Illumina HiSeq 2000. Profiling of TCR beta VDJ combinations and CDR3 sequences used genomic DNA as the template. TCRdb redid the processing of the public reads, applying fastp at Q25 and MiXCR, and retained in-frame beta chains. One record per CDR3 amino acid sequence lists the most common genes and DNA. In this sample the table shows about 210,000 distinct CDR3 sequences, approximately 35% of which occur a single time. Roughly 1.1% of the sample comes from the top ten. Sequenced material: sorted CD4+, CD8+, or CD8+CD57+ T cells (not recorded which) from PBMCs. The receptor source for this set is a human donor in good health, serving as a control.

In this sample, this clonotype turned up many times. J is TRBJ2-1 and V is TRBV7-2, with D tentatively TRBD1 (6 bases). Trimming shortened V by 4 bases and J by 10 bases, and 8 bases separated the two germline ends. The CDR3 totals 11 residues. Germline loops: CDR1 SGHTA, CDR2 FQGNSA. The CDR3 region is CASSSRGEQFF. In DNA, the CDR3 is TGTGCCAGCAGCTCCAGGGGCGAGCAGTTCTTC.

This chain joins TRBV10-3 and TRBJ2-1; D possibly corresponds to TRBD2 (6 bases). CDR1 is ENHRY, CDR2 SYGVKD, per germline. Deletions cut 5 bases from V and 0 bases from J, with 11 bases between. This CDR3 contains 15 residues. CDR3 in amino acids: CAISKRESSYNEQFF. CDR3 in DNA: TGTGCCATCAGTAAACGGGAGAGCTCCTACAATGAGCAGTTCTTC.

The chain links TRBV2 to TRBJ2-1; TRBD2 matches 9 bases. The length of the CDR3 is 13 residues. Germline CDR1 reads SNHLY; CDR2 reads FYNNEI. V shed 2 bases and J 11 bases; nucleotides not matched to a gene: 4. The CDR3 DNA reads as TGTGCCAGCAGTGAACGGACTAGCGCTCAGCAGTTCTTC. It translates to CASSERTSAQQFF.

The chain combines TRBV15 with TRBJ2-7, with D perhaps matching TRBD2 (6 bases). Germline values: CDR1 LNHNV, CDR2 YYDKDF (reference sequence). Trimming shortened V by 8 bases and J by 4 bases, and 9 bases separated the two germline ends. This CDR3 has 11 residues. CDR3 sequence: CATRRGYEQYF. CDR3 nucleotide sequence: TGTGCCACCCGGAGGGGTTACGAGCAGTACTTC. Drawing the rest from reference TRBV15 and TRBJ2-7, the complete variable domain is DAMVIQNPRYQVTQFGKPVTLSCSQTLNHNVMYWYQQKSSQAPKLLFHYYDKDFNNEADTPDNFQSRRPNTSFCFLDIRSPGLGDTAMYLCATRRGYEQYFGPGTRLTVT.

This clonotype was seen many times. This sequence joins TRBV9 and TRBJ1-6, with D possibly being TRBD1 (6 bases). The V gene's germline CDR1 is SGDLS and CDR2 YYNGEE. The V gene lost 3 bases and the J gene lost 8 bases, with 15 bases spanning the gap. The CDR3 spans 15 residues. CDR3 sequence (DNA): TGTGCCAGCAGCGCGCGTACAGGGTCGGATTCACCCCTCCACTTT. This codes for CASSARTGSDSPLHF.

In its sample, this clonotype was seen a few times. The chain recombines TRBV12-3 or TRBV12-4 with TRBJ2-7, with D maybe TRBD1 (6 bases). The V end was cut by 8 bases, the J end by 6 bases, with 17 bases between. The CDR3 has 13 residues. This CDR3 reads CASSLQGVVEQYF. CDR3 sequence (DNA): TGTGCCAGCTCCTTACAGGGTGTGGTCGAGCAGTACTTC.

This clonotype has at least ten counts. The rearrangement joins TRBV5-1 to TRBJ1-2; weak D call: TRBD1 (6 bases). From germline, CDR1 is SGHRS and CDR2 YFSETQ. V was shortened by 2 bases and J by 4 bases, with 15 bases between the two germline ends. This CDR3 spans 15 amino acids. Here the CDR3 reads CASSFFDRTGYGYTF. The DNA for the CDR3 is TGCGCCAGCAGCTTTTTCGACAGGACTGGCTATGGCTACACCTTC.

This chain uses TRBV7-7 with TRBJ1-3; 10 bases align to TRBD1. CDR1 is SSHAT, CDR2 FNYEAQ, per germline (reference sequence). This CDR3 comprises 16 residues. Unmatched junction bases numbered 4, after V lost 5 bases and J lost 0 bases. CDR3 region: CASSAGQGYSGNTIYF. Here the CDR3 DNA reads TGTGCCAGCAGCGCGGGACAGGGGTACTCTGGAAACACCATATATTTT.

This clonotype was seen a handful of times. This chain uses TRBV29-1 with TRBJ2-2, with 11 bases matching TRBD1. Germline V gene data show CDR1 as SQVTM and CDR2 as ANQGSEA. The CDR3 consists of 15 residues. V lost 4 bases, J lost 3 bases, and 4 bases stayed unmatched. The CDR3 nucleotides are TGCAGCGTTGGGACAGGGGGCGCGGACACCGGGGAGCTGTTTTTT. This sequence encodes CSVGTGGADTGELFF.

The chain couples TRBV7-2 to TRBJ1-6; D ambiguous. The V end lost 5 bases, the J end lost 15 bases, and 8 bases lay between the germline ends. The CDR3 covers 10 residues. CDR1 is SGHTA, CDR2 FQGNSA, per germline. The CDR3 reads CASSPNLLHF. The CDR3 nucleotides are TGTGCCAGCAGCCCGAACCTCCTCCACTTT. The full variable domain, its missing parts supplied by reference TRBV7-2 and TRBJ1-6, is GAGVSQSPSNKVTEKGKDVELRCDPISGHTALYWYRQSLGQGLEFLIYFQGNSAPDKSGLPSDRFSAERTGGSVSTLTIQRTQQEDSAVYLCASSPNLLHFGNGTRLTVT.

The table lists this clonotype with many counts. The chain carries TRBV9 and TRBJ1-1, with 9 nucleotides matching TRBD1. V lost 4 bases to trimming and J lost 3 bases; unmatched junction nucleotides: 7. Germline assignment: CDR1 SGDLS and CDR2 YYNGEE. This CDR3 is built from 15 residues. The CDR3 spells CASSRGTGYDTEAFF. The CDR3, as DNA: TGTGCCAGCAGCAGGGGGACAGGGTATGACACTGAAGCTTTCTTT. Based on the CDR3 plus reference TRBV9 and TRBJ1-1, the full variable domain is DSGVTQTPKHLITATGQRVTLRCSPRSGDLSVYWYQQSLDQGLQFLIQYYNGEERAKGNILERFSAQQFPDLHSELNLSSLELGDSALYFCASSRGTGYDTEAFFGQGTRLTVV.

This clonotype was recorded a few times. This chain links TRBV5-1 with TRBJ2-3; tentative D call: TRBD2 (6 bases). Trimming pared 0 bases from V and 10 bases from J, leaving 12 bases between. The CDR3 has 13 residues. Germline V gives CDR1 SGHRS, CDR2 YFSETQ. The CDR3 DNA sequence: TGCGCCAGCAGCTTGGCCTCGGGGGTGGCGCAGTATTTT. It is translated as CASSLASGVAQYF.

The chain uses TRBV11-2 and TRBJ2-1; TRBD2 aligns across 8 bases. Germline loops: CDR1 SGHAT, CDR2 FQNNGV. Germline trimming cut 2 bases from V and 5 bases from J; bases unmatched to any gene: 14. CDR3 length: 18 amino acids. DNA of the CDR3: TGTGCCAGCAGCTTAAGGTTCGGACTAGCCTCAGTTGACAATGAGCAGTTCTTC. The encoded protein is CASSLRFGLASVDNEQFF.

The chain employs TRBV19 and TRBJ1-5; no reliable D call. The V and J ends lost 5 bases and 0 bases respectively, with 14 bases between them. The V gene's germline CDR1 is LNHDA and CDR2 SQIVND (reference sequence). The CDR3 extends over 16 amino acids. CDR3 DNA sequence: TGTGCCAGTAGTTTGTTATACTTGTATAGCAATCAGCCCCAGCATTTT. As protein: CASSLLYLYSNQPQHF.

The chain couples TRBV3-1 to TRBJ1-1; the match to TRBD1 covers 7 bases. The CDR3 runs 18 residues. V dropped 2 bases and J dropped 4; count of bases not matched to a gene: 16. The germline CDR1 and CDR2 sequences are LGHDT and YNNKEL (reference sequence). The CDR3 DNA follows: TGTGCCAGCAGCCAACAGGGACCGAGGGGGCGGTTGGGCACTGAAGCTTTCTTT. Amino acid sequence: CASSQQGPRGRLGTEAFF.

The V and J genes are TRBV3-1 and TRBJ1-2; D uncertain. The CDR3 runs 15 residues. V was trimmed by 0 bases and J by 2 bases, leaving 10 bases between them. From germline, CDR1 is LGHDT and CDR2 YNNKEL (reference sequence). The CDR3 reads CASSQDLRSNYGYTF. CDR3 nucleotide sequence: TGTGCCAGCAGCCAAGATCTGAGGTCCAACTATGGCTACACCTTC.

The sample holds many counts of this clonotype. CDR3 DNA: TGTGCCAGCAGACCAACGCTGACCGGACTGCTCTCCTACGAGCAGTACTTC. Translating it yields CASRPTLTGLLSYEQYF. The genes are TRBV6-1 and TRBJ2-7; weak D call: TRBD2 (5 bases). CDR1 and CDR2 from the germline V gene are MNHNS and SASEGT. This CDR3 contains 17 residues. The V end was cut by 6 bases, the J end by 0 bases, with 21 bases between.

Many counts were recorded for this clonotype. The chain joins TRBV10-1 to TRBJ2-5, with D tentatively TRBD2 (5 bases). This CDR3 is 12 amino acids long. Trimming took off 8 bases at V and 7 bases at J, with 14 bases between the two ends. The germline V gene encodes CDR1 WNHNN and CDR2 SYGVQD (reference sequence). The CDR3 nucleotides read TGCGCCAGCTCTGGTTATGGAGGGACCCAGTACTTC. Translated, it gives CASSGYGGTQYF.

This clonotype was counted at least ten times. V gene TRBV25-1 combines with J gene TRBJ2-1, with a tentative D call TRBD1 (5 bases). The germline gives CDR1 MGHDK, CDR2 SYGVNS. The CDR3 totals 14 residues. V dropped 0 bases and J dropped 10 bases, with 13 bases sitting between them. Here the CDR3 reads CASSEYIPRAEQFF. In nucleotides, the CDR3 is TGTGCCAGCAGTGAATATATCCCCAGGGCAGAGCAGTTCTTC.

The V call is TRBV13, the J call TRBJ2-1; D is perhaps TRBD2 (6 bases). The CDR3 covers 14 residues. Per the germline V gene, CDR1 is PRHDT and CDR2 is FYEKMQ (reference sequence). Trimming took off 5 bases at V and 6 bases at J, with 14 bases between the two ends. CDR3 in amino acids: CASSESGGSNEQFF. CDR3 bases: TGTGCCAGCAGCGAATCCGGGGGATCCAATGAGCAGTTCTTC.

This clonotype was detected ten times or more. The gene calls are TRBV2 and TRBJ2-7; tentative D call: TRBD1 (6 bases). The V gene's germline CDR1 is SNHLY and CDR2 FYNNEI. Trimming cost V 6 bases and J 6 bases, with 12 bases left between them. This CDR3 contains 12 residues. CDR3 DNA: TGTGCCAGCAGGGCAGACAGGCCCGAGCAGTACTTC. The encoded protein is CASRADRPEQYF.

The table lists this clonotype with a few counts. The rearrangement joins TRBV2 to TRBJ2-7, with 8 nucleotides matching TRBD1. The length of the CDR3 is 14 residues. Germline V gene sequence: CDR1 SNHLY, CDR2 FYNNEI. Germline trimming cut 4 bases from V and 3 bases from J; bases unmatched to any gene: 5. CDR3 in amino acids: CASSGTGRHYEQYF. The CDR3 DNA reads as TGTGCCAGCAGTGGGACAGGGAGGCACTACGAGCAGTACTTC.

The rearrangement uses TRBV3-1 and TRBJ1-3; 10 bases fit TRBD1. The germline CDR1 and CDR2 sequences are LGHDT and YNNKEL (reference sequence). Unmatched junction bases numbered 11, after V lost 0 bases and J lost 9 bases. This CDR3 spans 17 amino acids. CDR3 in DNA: TGTGCCAGCAGCCAAGAAGACCCGGGACAGGGGATAGGCACCATATATTTT. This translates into CASSQEDPGQGIGTIYF.

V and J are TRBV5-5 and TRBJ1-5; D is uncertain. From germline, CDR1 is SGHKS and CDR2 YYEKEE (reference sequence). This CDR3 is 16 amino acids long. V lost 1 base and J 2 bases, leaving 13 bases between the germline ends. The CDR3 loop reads CASSLLDPPGNQPQHF. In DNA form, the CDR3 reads TGTGCCAGCAGCTTGCTTGACCCGCCGGGCAATCAGCCCCAGCATTTT.

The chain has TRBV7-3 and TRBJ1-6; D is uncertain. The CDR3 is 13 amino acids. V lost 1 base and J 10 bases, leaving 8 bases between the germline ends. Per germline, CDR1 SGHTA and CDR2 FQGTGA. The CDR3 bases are TGTGCCAGCAGCTTAAAGGAGGGATCACCCCTCCACTTT. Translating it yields CASSLKEGSPLHF.

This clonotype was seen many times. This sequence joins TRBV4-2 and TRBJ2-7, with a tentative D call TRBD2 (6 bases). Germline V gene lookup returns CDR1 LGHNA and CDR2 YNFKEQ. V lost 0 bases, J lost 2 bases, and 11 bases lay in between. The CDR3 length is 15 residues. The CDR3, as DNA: TGTGCCAGCAGCCAAGACTTACGCGGGGCCTACGAGCAGTACTTC. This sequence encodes CASSQDLRGAYEQYF.

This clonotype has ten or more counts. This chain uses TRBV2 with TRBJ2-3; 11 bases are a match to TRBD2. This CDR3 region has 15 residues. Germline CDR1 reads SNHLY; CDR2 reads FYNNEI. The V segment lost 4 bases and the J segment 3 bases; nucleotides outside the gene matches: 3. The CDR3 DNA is TGTGCCAGCAGTGCCCCTAGCGGGGGGACAGATACGCAGTATTTT. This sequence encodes CASSAPSGGTDTQYF.

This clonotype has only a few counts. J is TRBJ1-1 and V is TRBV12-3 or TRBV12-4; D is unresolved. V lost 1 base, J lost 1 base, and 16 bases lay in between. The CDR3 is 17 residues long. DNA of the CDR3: TGTGCCAGCAGTTTAGTATCTTGGGCCGCCGGGAACACTGAAGCTTTCTTT. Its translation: CASSLVSWAAGNTEAFF.